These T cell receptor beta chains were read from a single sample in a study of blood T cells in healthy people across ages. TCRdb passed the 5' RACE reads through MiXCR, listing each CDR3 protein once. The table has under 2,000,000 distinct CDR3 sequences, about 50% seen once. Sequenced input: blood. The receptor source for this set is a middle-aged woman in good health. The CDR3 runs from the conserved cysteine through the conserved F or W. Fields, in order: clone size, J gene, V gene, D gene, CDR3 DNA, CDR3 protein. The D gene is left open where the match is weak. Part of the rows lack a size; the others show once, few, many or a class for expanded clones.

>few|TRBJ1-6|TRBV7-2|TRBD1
TGTGCCAGCAGCTCCTACGGACAGGGCGAAAATTCACCCCTCCACTTT
CASSSYGQGENSPLHF
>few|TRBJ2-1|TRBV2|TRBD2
TGTGCCAGCAGTGGACTAGCGGGGGGGCGGTATGAGCAGTTCTTC
CASSGLAGGRYEQFF
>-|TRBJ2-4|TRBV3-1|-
TGTGCCAGCAGCCGGGGGGGGCAACACATTCAGTACTTC
CASSRGGQHIQYF
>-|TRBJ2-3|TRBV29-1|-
TGCAGCGCTAGTGAGGGTGAGACAGATACGCAGTATTTT
CSASEGETDTQYF
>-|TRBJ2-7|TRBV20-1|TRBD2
TGCAGTGCTAGGGCTACTAGCGGAAAGTCCTACGAGCAGTACTTC
CSARATSGKSYEQYF
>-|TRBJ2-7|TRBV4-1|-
TGCGCCAGCAGCCAAGGAGTAAGGCAGAACGAGCAGTACTTC
CASSQGVRQNEQYF
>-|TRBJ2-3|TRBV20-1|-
TGCAGTGCTACCCAGGCGGGAGATACGCAGTATTTT
CSATQAGDTQYF
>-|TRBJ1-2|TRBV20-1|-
TGCAGTGCTAGAGATTACAGGGTAGATGGCTACACCTTC
CSARDYRVDGYTF
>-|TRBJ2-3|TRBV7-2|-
TGTGCCAGCAGCACCTACAGGGACCCCACAGATACGCAGTATTTT
CASSTYRDPTDTQYF
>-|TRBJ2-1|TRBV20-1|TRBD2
TGCAGTGCTAGGGACCTAGCGGGGGTTACCTCCTACAATGAGCAGTTCTTC
CSARDLAGVTSYNEQFF
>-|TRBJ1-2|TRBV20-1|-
TGCAGTGCTACGGGTACACGGACGGGCTACACCTTC
CSATGTRTGYTF
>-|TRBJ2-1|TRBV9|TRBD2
TGTGCCAGCGGCGCACCATCGACTAGCTCCATAACCTCCTACAATGAGCAGTTCTTC
CASGAPSTSSITSYNEQFF
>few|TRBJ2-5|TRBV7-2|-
TGTGCCAGCAGCTTAGGTGGGAGTTCCCAAGAGACCCAGTACTTC
CASSLGGSSQETQYF
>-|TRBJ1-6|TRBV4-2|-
TGTGCCAGCAGACGCTCAATGGGGGACTATAATTCACCCCTCCACTTT
CASRRSMGDYNSPLHF
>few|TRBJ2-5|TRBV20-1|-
TGCAGTGCTAGAGATGGGAGACTGCGGCAAGAGACCCAGTACTTC
CSARDGRLRQETQYF
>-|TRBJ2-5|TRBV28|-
TGTGCCAGCAGTACCCCGGACAGTAAAGAGACCCAGTACTTC
CASSTPDSKETQYF
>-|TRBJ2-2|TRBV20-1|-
TGCAGTGCGGAACGGGCCCTCACCGGGGAGCTGTTTTTT
CSAERALTGELFF
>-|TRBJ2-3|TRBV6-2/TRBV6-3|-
TGTGCCAGCAGTTACGAGTTCGGGGAAATTAACACAGATACGCAGTATTTT
CASSYEFGEINTDTQYF
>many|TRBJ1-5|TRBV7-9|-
TGTGCCAGCAGCTTAGAGGGTCAGCCCCAGCATTTT
CASSLEGQPQHF
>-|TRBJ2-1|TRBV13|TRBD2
TGTGCCAGCAGTAAACTAGCGGGGGGGCCTCCAGGTAATGAGCAGTTCTTC
CASSKLAGGPPGNEQFF
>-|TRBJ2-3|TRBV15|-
TGTGCCACCAGCAGAGGTCCCCGTGAGGATAGCACAGATACGCAGTATTTT
CATSRGPREDSTDTQYF
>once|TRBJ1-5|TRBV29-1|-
TGCAGCGTTGCGGGGGGTTTTGAGCAGCCCCAGCATTTT
CSVAGGFEQPQHF
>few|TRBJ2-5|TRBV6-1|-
TGTGCCAGCAGTCCTCCCGGTCCCGCCAGGGCGGAGACCCAGTACTTC
CASSPPGPARAETQYF
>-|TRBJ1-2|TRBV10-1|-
TGCGCCAGCAGTGGAACGGTGGTTGGCGGCTACACCTTC
CASSGTVVGGYTF
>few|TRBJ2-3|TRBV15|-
TGTGCCACCAGCAGAGGTTGGCCCCTTAGCACAGATACGCAGTATTTT
CATSRGWPLSTDTQYF
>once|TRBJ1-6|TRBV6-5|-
TGTGCCAGCAGTACCAGAGGGCAGGGCGTTCGGTCACCCCTCCACTTT
CASSTRGQGVRSPLHF
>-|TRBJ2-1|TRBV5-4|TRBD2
TGTGCCAGCAGCTCCTTTAGCGGGGCTGCCTACAATGAGCAGTTCTTC
CASSSFSGAAYNEQFF
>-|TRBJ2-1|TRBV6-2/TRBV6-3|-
TGTGCCAGCAGTCCTATCGGGACAAGTGAGCAGTTCTTC
CASSPIGTSEQFF
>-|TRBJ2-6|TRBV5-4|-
TGTGCCAGCAGCTTGGCAGACGGCCACTCTGGGGCCAACGTCCTGACTTTC
CASSLADGHSGANVLTF
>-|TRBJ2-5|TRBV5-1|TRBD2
TGCGCCAGCAGCCTGTCGGCGGGGGGGCGCCAAGAGACCCAGTACTTC
CASSLSAGGRQETQYF
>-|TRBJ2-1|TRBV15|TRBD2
TGTGCCACCAGCAGAGAGGGGGCGGGGGGTAATGAGCAGTTCTTC
CATSREGAGGNEQFF
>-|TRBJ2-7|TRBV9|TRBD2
TGTGCCAGCAGCGTAGTGGAAAGGACTAGCTCCTACGAGCAGTACTTC
CASSVVERTSSYEQYF
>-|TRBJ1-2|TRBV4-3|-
TGCGCCAGCAGCGAAGAGGATAACTATGGCTACACCTTC
CASSEEDNYGYTF
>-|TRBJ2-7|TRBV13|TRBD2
TGTGCCAGCAGCTTTGGGGCGGGGGAATCCTACGAGCGGTACTTC
CASSFGAGESYERYF
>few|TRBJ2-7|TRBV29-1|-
TGCAGCGTTGAAAAGGCGTCCCAGTACTTC
CSVEKASQYF
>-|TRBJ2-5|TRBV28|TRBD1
TGTGCCAGCAGTTTAGCAGGGACAGGGGAAGAAGAGACCCAGTACTTC
CASSLAGTGEEETQYF
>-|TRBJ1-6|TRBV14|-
TGTGCCAGCAGCCTACCCGGGAGCAACGCACCCCTCCACTTT
CASSLPGSNAPLHF
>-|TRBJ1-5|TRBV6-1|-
TGTGCCAGCAGGGACGGTTATCTTGAGCCCCAGCATTTT
CASRDGYLEPQHF
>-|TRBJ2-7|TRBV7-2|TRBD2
TGTGCCAGCAGCAGGTCCGGGACTAGCGGGGTCTCCTACGAGCAGTACTTC
CASSRSGTSGVSYEQYF
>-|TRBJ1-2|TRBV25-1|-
TGTGCCAGCAGTGAATCGACGGCCTTTTTTCCTAACTATGGCTACACCTTC
CASSESTAFFPNYGYTF
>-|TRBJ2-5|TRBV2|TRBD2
TGTGCCAGCAGTGGGGCTAGCGGGGAAGAGACCCAGTACTTC
CASSGASGEETQYF
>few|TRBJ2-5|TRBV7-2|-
TGTGCCAGCAGCTTAATGGGTAGGGAGAGAGCGGAGACCCAGTACTTC
CASSLMGRERAETQYF
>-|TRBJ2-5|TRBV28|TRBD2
TGTGCCAGCAGTTCGACTAGCGGGGGGGCAGGTGAGACCCAGTACTTC
CASSSTSGGAGETQYF
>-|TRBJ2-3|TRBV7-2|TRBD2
TGTGCCAGCAGCCGCCAGGGGACTAGCGGGAGTGGTACGCAGTATTTT
CASSRQGTSGSGTQYF
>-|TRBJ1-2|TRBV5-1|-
TGCGCCAGCAGCTTGGGAGTAGTCTATGGCTACACCTTC
CASSLGVVYGYTF
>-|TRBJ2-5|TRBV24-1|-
TGTGCCACCAGTGAGTCTGGCCAGGGCCAAGAGACCCAGTACTTC
CATSESGQGQETQYF
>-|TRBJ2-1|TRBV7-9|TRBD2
TGTGCCAGCAGCCCAAGGACTAGCGAGGTATACAATGAGCAGTTCTTC
CASSPRTSEVYNEQFF
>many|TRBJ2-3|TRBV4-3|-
TGCGCCAGCAGCCAAGAGCAGCGCTCCACAGATACGCAGTATTTT
CASSQEQRSTDTQYF
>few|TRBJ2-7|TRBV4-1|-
TGCGCCAGCAGCCATTACAGGGAGATAACCTACGAGCAGTACTTC
CASSHYREITYEQYF
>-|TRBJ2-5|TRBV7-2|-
TGTGCCAGCAGCTTAGGTGTAGGGTGGGAGACCCAGTACTTC
CASSLGVGWETQYF